One and the same sample provided the 17 T cell receptor beta chains below, sequenced in a study of blood T cells in healthy people across ages. Then a second PCR, running roughly 7 to 12 cycles, was carried out with a sample-barcoded 5' primer and a J-beta primer mix. TCRdb reprocessed the 5' RACE reads via MiXCR and lists one record per CDR3 protein. The sample has about 1.6 million distinct CDR3 sequences; around 36% are singletons. The sample taken for sequencing was blood. These receptors originate from a woman aged 25 to 39 in good health.

On this clonotype: The junction departs from the called germline gene at one end, perhaps through a read error. V gene TRBV24-1 combines with J gene TRBJ2-3; D is unclear. The CDR3 is 13 amino acids. Germline V gene sequence: CDR1 KGHDR, CDR2 SFDVKD. The CDR3 nucleotides read TGTGCCGCCAGCCAGAGGACCACAGATACGCAGTATTTT. It yields the protein CAASQRTTDTQYF.

This clonotype was seen at least ten times. CDR3 loop: CASSEGQIQETQYF. CDR3 sequence (DNA): TGTGCCAGCAGCGAGGGACAGATCCAAGAGACCCAGTACTTC. The V gene is TRBV7-2, the J gene TRBJ2-5; TRBD1 matches 7 bases. The CDR3 is made up of 14 amino acids. CDR1 is SGHTA and CDR2 is FQGNSA in the germline V gene. The J segment lost 1 base and the V segment lost 5 bases, leaving 4 bases of the junction unmatched.

The chain joins TRBV12-5 to TRBJ2-1; TRBD2 agrees at 7 bases. The trim removed 6 bases at V and 4 bases at J, leaving 6 bases unmatched. Germline V gene data show CDR1 as LGHNT and CDR2 as FRNRAP. This CDR3 contains 14 residues. The CDR3 sequence is CASGAGLTYNEQFF. The CDR3 coding sequence is TGTGCTAGTGGAGCGGGACTAACGTACAATGAGCAGTTCTTC.

With respect to this clonotype: The junction does not match germline at one end; this may be a read error. CDR3 sequence: CASSRTSQKTQYF. The CDR3 nucleotides are TGCGCCAGCAGCCGGACTAGCCAAAAGACCCAGTACTTC. This chain links TRBV4-1 with TRBJ2-5; 8 nucleotides match TRBD2. The CDR3 extends over 13 amino acids. The V gene's germline CDR1 is MGHRA and CDR2 YSYEKL.

This clonotype was counted ten times or more. V gene TRBV5-1 combines with J gene TRBJ2-6, with D tentatively TRBD2 (5 bases). Per the germline V gene, CDR1 is SGHRS and CDR2 is YFSETQ. This CDR3 has 15 amino acids. The germline V and J ends were trimmed by 0 bases and 2 bases, with 6 bases remaining between them. CDR3 residues: CASSLGGTGANVLTF. In DNA form, the CDR3 reads TGCGCCAGCAGCTTGGGAGGGACTGGGGCCAACGTCCTGACTTTC.

This clonotype was found a few times. The chain uses TRBV30 and TRBJ1-2, with no clear D. CDR3 size: 12 residues. The germline V gene encodes CDR1 GTSNPN and CDR2 SVGIG (reference sequence). V was cut by 1 base and J by 2 bases, with 5 bases left in between. Here the CDR3 reads CAWSAENYGYTF. Here the CDR3 DNA reads TGTGCCTGGAGTGCCGAGAACTATGGCTACACCTTC.

The chain recombines TRBV6-5 with TRBJ1-2; 7 positions agree with TRBD1. Germline V gene data show CDR1 as MNHEY and CDR2 as SVGAGI. V was clipped by 5 bases and J by 8 bases; unmatched bases: 8. The CDR3 consists of 13 residues. The CDR3 bases are TGTGCCAGCAGTGGGGGACAGACCGGGGGCTACACCTTC. This sequence encodes CASSGGQTGGYTF.

A note on this clonotype: One junction end disagrees with the germline gene, perhaps due to a read error. V and J are TRBV9 and TRBJ2-5; TRBD2 might be the D (7 bases). Germline assignment: CDR1 SGDLS and CDR2 YYNGEE. This CDR3 spans 16 amino acids. CDR3 coding DNA: TGTGCCAGCAGCGATTCCCCAACAGGGAGGGGGGAGACCCGGTACTTC. Translating gives CASSDSPTGRGETRYF.

This clonotype was observed a few times. CDR3 sequence: CASSQVPGTEAFF. Here the CDR3 DNA reads TGCGCCAGCAGCCAAGTTCCAGGGACTGAAGCTTTCTTT. The chain employs TRBV4-1 and TRBJ1-1; D might be TRBD1 (5 bases). CDR1 is MGHRA, CDR2 YSYEKL, per germline. V lost 1 base to trimming and J lost 5 bases, with 8 bases between them. The CDR3 covers 13 residues.

This clonotype was counted only a few times. The CDR3 spells CASSLVTGILPYEQYF. The CDR3 DNA reads as TGTGCCAGCAGCTTAGTTACAGGGATTCTTCCTTACGAGCAGTACTTC. V gene TRBV7-9 combines with J gene TRBJ2-7; weak D call: TRBD1 (6 bases). The CDR3 is 16 residues long. Germline-derived CDR1 and CDR2 are SEHNR and FQNEAQ (reference sequence). V lost 1 base, J lost 4 bases, and 17 bases lay in between.

This clonotype was seen a few times. The genes are TRBV13 and TRBJ1-2; 8 bases are a match to TRBD1. V dropped 5 bases and J dropped 8; count of bases not matched to a gene: 10. The germline V gene encodes CDR1 PRHDT and CDR2 FYEKMQ (reference sequence). The CDR3 loop spans 14 amino acids. Here the CDR3 reads CASSPGTGYGGYTF. The CDR3 region has the DNA TGTGCCAGCAGCCCCGGGACAGGTTACGGCGGCTACACCTTC. The whole variable domain, remainder taken from reference TRBV13 and TRBJ1-2, is AAGVIQSPRHLIKEKRETATLKCYPIPRHDTVYWYQQGPGQDPQFLISFYEKMQSDKGSIPDRFSAQQFSDYHSELNMSSLELGDSALYFCASSPGTGYGGYTFGSGTRLTVV.

The chain has TRBV6-1 and TRBJ1-2; TRBD1 is a possible D gene (6 bases). CDR3 size: 14 residues. Germline lookup yields CDR1 MNHNS and CDR2 SASEGT. V lost 2 bases and J 2 bases, leaving 9 bases between the germline ends. CDR3 nucleotide sequence: TGTGCCAGCAGTGAACAACAGGGCAACTATGGCTACACCTTC. It yields the protein CASSEQQGNYGYTF.

This clonotype was seen once. This chain connects TRBV27 to TRBJ1-1; TRBD1 matches 9 bases. This CDR3 is built from 17 residues. Germline trimming cut 4 bases from V and 3 bases from J; bases unmatched to any gene: 12. Germline V lookup: CDR1 MNHEY, CDR2 SMNVEV (reference sequence). CDR3 nucleotide sequence: TGTGCCAGCAGTTCCACCGGGACAGGGACCGCGGACACTGAAGCTTTCTTT. It encodes CASSSTGTGTADTEAFF.

This clonotype appeared a few times. V is TRBV12-3 or TRBV12-4 and J is TRBJ2-7; TRBD1 might be the D (6 bases). The CDR3 runs to 14 residues. V gave up 6 bases and J gave up 1 base, with 13 bases separating them. The CDR3 bases are TGTGCCAGCAGCAATCTACAGGGATCCTACGAGCAGTACTTC. It yields the protein CASSNLQGSYEQYF.

The chain joins TRBV21-1 to TRBJ1-2; the table's D call, TRBD1, has no DNA check behind it. TRBV21-1 is described as a pseudogene. CDR3 length: 15 residues. The CDR3: CASSKDTGENYGYTF. The CDR3 nucleotides read TGTGCCAGCAGCAAAGATACAGGAGAAAACTATGGCTACACCTTC.

Worth noting for this clonotype: A clone one base away is much larger, so this may be a read error. The CDR3 DNA is TGTGCCAGCAGTTTTGGGTATTCTAGCACAGATACGGAGTATTTT. Translating gives CASSFGYSSTDTEYF. The chain links TRBV12-3 or TRBV12-4 to TRBJ2-3; tentative D call: TRBD2 (5 bases). The CDR3 runs to 15 residues.

This chain links TRBV9 with TRBJ2-1; 14 nucleotides line up with TRBD2. The CDR3 is 17 residues long. Germline lookup yields CDR1 SGDLS and CDR2 YYNGEE. V lost 4 bases to trimming and J lost 4 bases; unmatched junction nucleotides: 7. In DNA form, the CDR3 reads TGTGCCAGCAGCCCCCGACTAGCGGGGGGGAGATACAATGAGCAGTTCTTC. Its protein product is CASSPRLAGGRYNEQFF.